The clone carrying this T cell receptor (beta chain) was seen at least ten times. From RNA transcripts, TCR beta CDR3 regions were amplified. HTBI primers were employed in a first-round RT-PCR of the TCR CDR3. TCRdb recomputed calls from the multiplex PCR reads with MiXCR, one row per CDR3 protein. The table includes 300,000 to 450,000 distinct CDR3 sequences, approximately 15% detected once. This record belongs to a study of T cells in Graves' hyperthyroidism and ophthalmopathy. The CDR3 spans 14 residues. CDR1 is SEHNR, CDR2 FQNEAQ, per germline (reference sequence). The ends were cut back, 1 base at V and 2 bases at J, with 8 bases in the middle.

The receptor comes from an older woman with Graves' hyperthyroidism. The chain links TRBV7-9 to TRBJ1-2, with unresolved D. Material: blood. The CDR3 DNA reads as TGTGCCAGCAGCTTAGAAGGCGGCAACTATGGCTACACCTTC. It is translated as CASSLEGGNYGYTF.